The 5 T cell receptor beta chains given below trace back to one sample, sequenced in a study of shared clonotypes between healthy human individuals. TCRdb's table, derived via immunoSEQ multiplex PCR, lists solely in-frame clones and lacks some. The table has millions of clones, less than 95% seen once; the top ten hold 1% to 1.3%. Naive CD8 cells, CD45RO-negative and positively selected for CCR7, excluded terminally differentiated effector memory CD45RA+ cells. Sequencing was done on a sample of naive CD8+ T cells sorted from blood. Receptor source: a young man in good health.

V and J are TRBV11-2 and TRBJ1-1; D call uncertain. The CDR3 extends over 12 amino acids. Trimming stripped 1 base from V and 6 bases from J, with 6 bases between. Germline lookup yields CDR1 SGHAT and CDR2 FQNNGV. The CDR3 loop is CASSLGWAEAFF. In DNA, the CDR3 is TGTGCCAGCAGCTTAGGATGGGCTGAAGCTTTCTTT.

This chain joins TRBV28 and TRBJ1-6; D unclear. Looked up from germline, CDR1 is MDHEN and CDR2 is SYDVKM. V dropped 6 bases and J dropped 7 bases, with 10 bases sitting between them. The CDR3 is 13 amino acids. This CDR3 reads CASSLPNNSPLHF. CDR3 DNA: TGTGCCAGCAGCCTCCCCAACAATTCACCCCTCCACTTT.

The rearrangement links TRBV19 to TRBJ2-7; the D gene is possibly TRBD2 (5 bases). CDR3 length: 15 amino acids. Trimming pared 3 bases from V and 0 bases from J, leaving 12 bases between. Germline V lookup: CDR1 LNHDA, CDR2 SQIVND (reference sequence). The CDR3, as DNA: TGTGCCAGTAGTATTGGAGCGGCCGTCTCCTACGAGCAGTACTTC. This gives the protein CASSIGAAVSYEQYF.

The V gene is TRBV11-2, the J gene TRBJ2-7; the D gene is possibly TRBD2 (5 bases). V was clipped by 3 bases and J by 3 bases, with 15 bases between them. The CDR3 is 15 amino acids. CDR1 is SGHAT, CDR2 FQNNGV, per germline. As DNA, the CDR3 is TGTGCCAGCAGCTTGCAGGACTCCTCTTACTACGAGCAGTACTTC. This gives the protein CASSLQDSSYYEQYF.

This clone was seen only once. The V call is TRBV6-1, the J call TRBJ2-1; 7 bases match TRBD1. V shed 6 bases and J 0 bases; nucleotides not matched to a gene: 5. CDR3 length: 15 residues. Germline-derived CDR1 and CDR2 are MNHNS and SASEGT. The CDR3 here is CASRTTGSSYNEQFF. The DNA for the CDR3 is TGTGCCAGCAGGACGACAGGGAGCTCCTACAATGAGCAGTTCTTC.